The 18 T cell receptor beta chains given below trace back to one sample, sequenced in a study of blood T cell repertoires in COVID-19. TCRdb keeps only in-frame clones here, not all; method: immunoSEQ multiplex PCR. Among 300,000 to 400,000 clones listed, around 92% were seen once. The sequenced sample was peripheral blood. All receptors come from a woman between 25 and 40 years old with COVID-19, enrolled during active disease.

The V call is TRBV28, the J call TRBJ1-5, with 9 nucleotides matching TRBD1. V was clipped by 6 bases and J by 4 bases; unmatched bases: 7. Germline CDR1 reads MDHEN; CDR2 reads SYDVKM. This CDR3 is 15 amino acids long. Here the CDR3 reads CASRGTGLKNQPQHF. The CDR3 nucleotides read TGTGCCAGCAGGGGGACAGGGCTAAAGAATCAGCCCCAGCATTTT.

The gene calls are TRBV7-9 and TRBJ1-3, with D possibly TRBD1 on 5 matching bases. CDR3 length: 16 amino acids. Trimming removed 5 bases at V and 2 bases at J, with 16 bases between. Germline V gene sequence: CDR1 SEHNR, CDR2 FQNEAQ (reference sequence). The CDR3 sequence: CASSTPTDTAGNTIYF. For the CDR3, the DNA is TGTGCCAGCAGCACGCCGACAGATACGGCTGGAAACACCATATATTTT.

V gene TRBV29-1 combines with J gene TRBJ1-2; D gene ambiguous. This CDR3 region has 12 residues. The germline gives CDR1 SQVTM, CDR2 ANQGSEA. The ends were cut back, 3 bases at V and 3 bases at J, with 8 bases in the middle. CDR3 region: CSVEGRDYGYTF. The CDR3 nucleotides read TGCAGCGTTGAGGGCAGAGACTATGGCTACACCTTC.

This clone was counted once. The chain uses TRBV4-3 and TRBJ2-1, with D tentatively TRBD2 (5 bases). This CDR3 has 12 amino acids. Trimming took off 1 base at V and 9 bases at J, with 7 bases between the two ends. From germline, CDR1 is LGHNA and CDR2 YSLEER. The CDR3 protein is CASSQGAGEQFF. The CDR3 coding sequence is TGCGCCAGCAGCCAAGGGGCGGGTGAGCAGTTCTTC.

The chain uses TRBV18 and TRBJ1-2; possibly TRBD1 for D (6 bases). CDR1 and CDR2 (germline): KGHSH, LQKENI. The CDR3 covers 14 residues. The germline V and J ends were trimmed by 2 bases and 4 bases, with 11 bases remaining between them. This CDR3 reads CASSPADRPYGYTF. Here the CDR3 DNA reads TGTGCCAGCTCACCAGCCGACAGGCCCTATGGCTACACCTTC. The full variable domain, completed using reference TRBV18 and TRBJ1-2, is NAGVMQNPRHLVRRRGQEARLRCSPMKGHSHVYWYRQLPEEGLKFMVYLQKENIIDESGMPKERFSAEFPKEGPSILRIQQVVRGDSAAYFCASSPADRPYGYTFGSGTRLTVV.

The CDR3 coding sequence is TGTGCCAGCAGCTTAGGTGGTAGTGACACAGATACGCAGTATTTT. Its protein product is CASSLGGSDTDTQYF. The V call is TRBV11-2, the J call TRBJ2-3, with no clear D. CDR1 and CDR2 (germline): SGHAT, FQNNGV. This CDR3 has 15 amino acids. V lost 1 base and J lost 2, with 10 bases in between.

The V call is TRBV4-3, the J call TRBJ1-4; 7 bases are shared with TRBD1. The CDR3 is 15 residues long. Germline V lookup: CDR1 LGHNA, CDR2 YSLEER. V shed 3 bases, J shed 0 bases, and the junction held 1 base outside the gene matches. CDR3 nucleotide sequence: TGCGCCAGCAGCCACACAGGGGCAACTAATGAAAAACTGTTTTTT. Amino acid sequence: CASSHTGATNEKLFF.

V is TRBV7-8 and J is TRBJ2-1, with 11 nucleotides matching TRBD1. J gave up 7 bases and V 1 base, and 18 bases lay outside the gene matches. The CDR3 has 20 amino acids. Germline assignment: CDR1 SGHVS and CDR2 FQNEAQ. CDR3 DNA sequence: TGTGCCAGCAGCTTAGGTTGGACAGGGGGCTATGCGGGAGGGAGGAATGAGCAGTTCTTC. Translation gives CASSLGWTGGYAGGRNEQFF.

J is TRBJ2-2 and V is TRBV11-2; TRBD2 matches at 9 bases. There are 17 residues in the CDR3. J was trimmed by 2 bases and V by 5 bases; bases with no gene match: 9. The germline V gene encodes CDR1 SGHAT and CDR2 FQNNGV. CDR3 in DNA: TGTGCCAGCAGCCCCTGGAAGCGGGGGGAAAACACCGGGGAGCTGTTTTTT. It encodes CASSPWKRGENTGELFF.

The chain carries TRBV6-5 and TRBJ2-2; D might be TRBD1 (5 bases). V was cut by 10 bases and J by 2 bases, with 17 bases left in between. The germline V gene has CDR1 MNHEY and CDR2 SVGAGI. This CDR3 region has 15 residues. The CDR3 region is CATLTDHTNTGELFF. DNA of the CDR3: TGTGCCACCCTGACAGACCATACTAACACCGGGGAGCTGTTTTTT.

The chain employs TRBV21-1 and TRBJ2-3; the tabulated D call, TRBD1, remains unverified against the DNA. TRBV21-1 is tagged as a pseudogene. The CDR3 consists of 16 residues. The CDR3 here is CASSSGDSKGTDTQYF. CDR3 nucleotides: TGTGCCAGCAGCAGTGGGGACAGCAAAGGCACAGATACGCAGTATTTT.

The V and J genes are TRBV4-2 and TRBJ1-1, with unresolved D. The germline CDR1 and CDR2 sequences are LGHNA and YNFKEQ. The CDR3 extends over 13 amino acids. Trimming removed 2 bases from V and 1 base from J, with 5 bases in between. The CDR3 protein is CASSQWQNTEAFF. The CDR3 DNA reads as TGTGCCAGCAGCCAATGGCAGAACACTGAAGCTTTCTTT.

J is TRBJ2-1 and V is TRBV19, with 8 bases matching TRBD1. Germline-derived CDR1 and CDR2 are LNHDA and SQIVND (reference sequence). The length of the CDR3 is 15 residues. Unmatched junction bases numbered 7, after V lost 6 bases and J lost 3 bases. In DNA form, the CDR3 reads TGTGCCAGTAGCCGCAGGGGGCGAAACTACAATGAGCAGTTCTTC. Translation: CASSRRGRNYNEQFF.

The chain combines TRBV2 with TRBJ1-2; D gene unclear. Germline V gene data show CDR1 as SNHLY and CDR2 as FYNNEI. CDR3 length equals 14 residues. V shed 5 bases and J shed 0 bases, with 10 bases lying between them. CDR3 region: CASSLVDSNYGYTF. The CDR3 DNA reads TGTGCCAGCAGTCTCGTAGACTCTAACTATGGCTACACCTTC.

The chain employs TRBV6-1 and TRBJ1-2; tentatively, D is TRBD1 (6 bases). Germline V CDR1 and CDR2: MNHNS, SASEGT. This CDR3 has 17 amino acids. V dropped 4 bases and J dropped 4 bases, with 22 bases sitting between them. Here the CDR3 reads CASSGRDIRSEFYGYTF. The CDR3, as DNA: TGTGCCAGCAGTGGAAGGGACATAAGATCCGAATTCTATGGCTACACCTTC.

The CDR3 is CASSRGTGLNTEAFF. In DNA form, the CDR3 reads TGTGCCAGCAGCCGAGGGACAGGGTTAAACACTGAAGCTTTCTTT. V usage is TRBV5-6 and J usage is TRBJ1-1; 9 nucleotides line up with TRBD1. CDR1 is SGHDT and CDR2 is YYEEEE in the germline V gene. The J segment lost 2 bases and the V segment lost 4 bases, leaving 6 bases of the junction unmatched. The CDR3 sequence is 15 residues long.

The chain joins TRBV11-2 to TRBJ1-1, with TRBD1 identical over 9 bases. The CDR3 is 13 amino acids. J gave up 5 bases and V 5 bases, and 3 bases lay outside the gene matches. In germline, CDR1 is SGHAT, CDR2 FQNNGV. This CDR3 reads CASSAGTGTEAFF. CDR3 nucleotides: TGTGCCAGCAGCGCGGGGACAGGGACTGAAGCTTTCTTT.

This rearrangement joins TRBV7-9 to TRBJ2-3; 8 nucleotides agree with TRBD2. This CDR3 is 19 amino acids long. After removal of 5 bases from V and 3 bases from J, the junction contained 19 bases not matched to a gene. Germline CDR1 and CDR2: SEHNR and FQNEAQ (reference sequence). The CDR3 loop reads CASSLLRTTAGALTDTQYF. CDR3 nucleotide sequence: TGTGCCAGCAGCCTACTACGTACCACAGCGGGAGCCCTAACAGATACGCAGTATTTT.